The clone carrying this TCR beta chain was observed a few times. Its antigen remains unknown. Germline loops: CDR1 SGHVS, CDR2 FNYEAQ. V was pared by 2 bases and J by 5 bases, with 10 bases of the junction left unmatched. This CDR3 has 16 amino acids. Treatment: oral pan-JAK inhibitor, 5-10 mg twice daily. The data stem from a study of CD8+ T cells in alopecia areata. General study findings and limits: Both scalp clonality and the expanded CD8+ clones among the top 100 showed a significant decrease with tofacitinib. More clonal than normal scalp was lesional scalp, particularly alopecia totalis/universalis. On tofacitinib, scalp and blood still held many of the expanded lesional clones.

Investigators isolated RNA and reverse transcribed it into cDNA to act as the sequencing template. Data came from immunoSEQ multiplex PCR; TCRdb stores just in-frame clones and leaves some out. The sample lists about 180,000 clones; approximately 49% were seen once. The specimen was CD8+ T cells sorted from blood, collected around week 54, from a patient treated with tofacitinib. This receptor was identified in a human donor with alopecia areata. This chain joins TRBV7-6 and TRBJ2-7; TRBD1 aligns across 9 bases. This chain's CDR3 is CASSLPGTGGQNEQYF. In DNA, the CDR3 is TGTGCCAGCAGCTTACCGGGTACAGGGGGCCAGAACGAGCAGTACTTC.